This TCR beta chain was obtained from a study of blood T cell repertoires in COVID-19 (dated by TCRdb to 2018 to 2021). General notes on the study: Samples covering the acute and convalescent phases of COVID-19 were provided by collaborators in the United States, Italy and Spain. The material from the prospective study consisted of cDNA or gDNA derived from T cells, B-cell-depleted T cells, or PBMCs. Subjects who had been exposed to COVID-19, were actively infected with it, or had recovered from it provided the deeply sampled blood TCRbeta repertoires that made up the dataset. The repertoires were made available in a free public database intended to serve as a resource for research on the immune response to SARS-CoV-2. Samples came from the ongoing ImmuneRACE study (first 160 participants) plus 1,254 subjects from 6 global collaborators. Nearly every sample came with metadata listing a de-identified subject ID, COVID-19 status, age in years and sex. Where available, HLA class I and class II types were obtained from metadata supplied by the sample provider rather than from assay-based typing. What the authors observed across the whole study: How much clinical and demographic metadata was included differed by source and by participant, and the metadata was provided uncurated.

About this clone itself: The antigen it binds to is not known. No per-base quality is available; no much larger clone lies one base away.

In the prospective study, participants were about 18 to 95 years old, resided in about two dozen geographic areas of the United States, and were enrolled through a virtual design. In the prospective study, cohorts were assigned on the basis of participant-reported clinical history obtained from a screening survey and a study questionnaire. Recovered participants in ImmuneRACE Cohort 3 were defined by two consecutive negative NP/OP PCR tests, clearance by a healthcare professional, or resolution of symptoms. Each participant in the prospective study had whole blood, serum and a nasopharyngeal or oropharyngeal swab collected by mobile phlebotomists. Participants in the prospective study had the option to provide additional blood draws and questionnaires over a roughly 2-month period. Prospective study blood samples were shipped either frozen or at room temperature before DNA extraction. The immunoSEQ Assay, a bias-controlled multiplex PCR, was used to amplify TCRbeta CDR3 regions from genomic DNA. The authors processed their data as follows. Within the assay, amplification of reference gene primers was used to estimate how many nucleated cells each sample contained. Sequence reads were collapsed and filtered to measure the absolute abundance of every unique TCRbeta CDR3 rearrangement. Productive Simpson clonality was computed per sample as the square root of Simpson's diversity index over productive rearrangements. Drawn from immuneACCESS, this table holds only the in-frame rearrangements with V and J called that TCRdb kept. Clones are partly lost; checked studies trace under half to an unresolved V gene and leave the rest unexplained. V, J and clone size reflect that table, while D and trimming were determined from the DNA. The sample data list more than 300,000 clones, and roughly 91% of these were observed just once. The ten biggest clones cover about 1.2% of the sample.

Based on the germline V gene, the CDR1 and CDR2 sequences are SGHAT and FQNNGV. V ends up 4 bases short and J 5 bases short, with an unmatched junction base count of 12. Inclusive of the bounding cysteine and phenylalanine, the CDR3 is 16 residues long. Left in the record is the CDR3 DNA by itself, 48 bases read in frame from the first base. The TCR sequence derives from a woman aged 18-29 years who had recovered from COVID-19. The chain joins TRBV11-2 to TRBJ2-5, with 8 junctional bases fitting TRBD1. The sample comprised PBMCs or T cells enriched from blood (not recorded which). In nucleotide form, the sequence is TGTGCCAGCAGCTCTTATCGACAGGGGATTAGGGAGACCCAGTACTTC. Its amino acids are CASSSYRQGIRETQYF.